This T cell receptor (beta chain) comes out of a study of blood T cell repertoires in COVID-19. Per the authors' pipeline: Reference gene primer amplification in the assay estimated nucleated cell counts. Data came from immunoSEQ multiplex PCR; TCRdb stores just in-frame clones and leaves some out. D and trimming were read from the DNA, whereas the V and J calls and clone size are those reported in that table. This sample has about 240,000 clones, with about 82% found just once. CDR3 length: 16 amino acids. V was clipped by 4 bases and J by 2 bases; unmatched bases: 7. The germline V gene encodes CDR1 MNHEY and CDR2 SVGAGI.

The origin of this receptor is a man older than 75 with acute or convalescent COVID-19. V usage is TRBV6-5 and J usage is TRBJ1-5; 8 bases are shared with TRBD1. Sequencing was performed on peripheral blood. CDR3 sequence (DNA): TGTGCCAGCAGTTCTGACAGGGGTGCGGGCAATCAGCCCCAGCATTTT. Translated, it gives CASSSDRGAGNQPQHF.